These T cell receptor beta chains were read from a single sample in a study of cytomegalovirus exposure and HLA in healthy donors. TCRdb keeps only in-frame clones here, not all; method: immunoSEQ multiplex PCR. This sample's clone table lists over 110,000 clones. Specimen: PBMCs. These receptors all come from a male donor in good health and CMV-seronegative. Each CDR3 is given with its conserved first and last residue. Each record gives: D gene, J gene, V gene, CDR3 protein, CDR3 DNA. D genes are given only for firm matches.

d_gene: .
j_gene: TRBJ2-2
v_gene: TRBV5-1
CDR3aa: CASSLVRPNTGELFF
CDR3nt: TGCGCCAGCAGCTTAGTCAGGCCGAACACCGGGGAGCTGTTTTTT

d_gene: .
j_gene: TRBJ1-3
v_gene: TRBV10-3
CDR3aa: CAISPFDFFGNTIYF
CDR3nt: TGTGCCATCAGCCCCTTTGACTTCTTTGGAAACACCATATATTTT

d_gene: .
j_gene: TRBJ1-1
v_gene: TRBV29-1
CDR3aa: CSVGWRGTDTEAFF
CDR3nt: TGCAGCGTTGGGTGGAGGGGTACGGACACTGAAGCTTTCTTT

d_gene: .
j_gene: TRBJ2-7
v_gene: TRBV7-2
CDR3aa: CASSFKEGSAYEQYF
CDR3nt: TGTGCCAGCAGCTTTAAGGAGGGCAGCGCCTACGAGCAGTACTTC

d_gene: .
j_gene: TRBJ1-1
v_gene: TRBV2
CDR3aa: CASSLRVDTEAFF
CDR3nt: TGTGCCAGCAGCCTCAGGGTGGACACTGAAGCTTTCTTT

d_gene: .
j_gene: TRBJ1-6
v_gene: TRBV5-5
CDR3aa: CASSLDRPNSPLHF
CDR3nt: TGTGCCAGCAGCTTGGACAGACCAAATTCACCCCTCCACTTT

d_gene: .
j_gene: TRBJ1-4
v_gene: TRBV27
CDR3aa: CASSYTTREKLFF
CDR3nt: TGTGCCAGCAGTTATACTACAAGGGAAAAACTGTTTTTT

d_gene: .
j_gene: TRBJ1-5
v_gene: TRBV19
CDR3aa: CASSMGVKPGSNQPQHF
CDR3nt: TGTGCCAGTAGTATGGGTGTGAAGCCGGGAAGCAATCAGCCCCAGCATTTT

d_gene: .
j_gene: TRBJ1-1
v_gene: TRBV5-4
CDR3aa: CASRLTSLHTEAFF
CDR3nt: TGTGCCAGCAGACTGACATCCTTACATACTGAAGCTTTCTTT

d_gene: .
j_gene: TRBJ1-1
v_gene: TRBV27
CDR3aa: CASSFSGASLEAFF
CDR3nt: TGTGCCAGCAGTTTTAGCGGAGCTTCCCTTGAAGCTTTCTTT

d_gene: TRBD1
j_gene: TRBJ1-2
v_gene: TRBV7-9
CDR3aa: CASSSRDRAEEEDYGYTF
CDR3nt: TGTGCCAGCAGCTCCCGGGACAGGGCCGAGGAGGAGGACTATGGCTACACCTTC

d_gene: .
j_gene: TRBJ1-2
v_gene: TRBV30
CDR3aa: CAWRRTPNYGYTF
CDR3nt: TGTGCCTGGAGAAGAACTCCTAACTATGGCTACACCTTC

d_gene: TRBD1
j_gene: TRBJ2-2
v_gene: TRBV29-1
CDR3aa: CSAFRDRGSGELFF
CDR3nt: TGCAGCGCGTTCCGGGACAGGGGCAGCGGGGAGCTGTTTTTT

d_gene: TRBD2
j_gene: TRBJ2-7
v_gene: TRBV5-4
CDR3aa: CASSPSGSAYEQYF
CDR3nt: TGTGCCAGCAGCCCCAGCGGGAGTGCCTACGAGCAGTACTTC

d_gene: .
j_gene: TRBJ2-5
v_gene: TRBV2
CDR3aa: CASSDSGHSVETQYF
CDR3nt: TGTGCCAGCAGTGATTCCGGTCATTCGGTCGAGACCCAGTACTTC

d_gene: .
j_gene: TRBJ1-6
v_gene: TRBV30
CDR3aa: CAWSVPTSSNSPLHF
CDR3nt: TGTGCCTGGAGTGTTCCCACCTCTAGTAATTCACCCCTCCACTTT

d_gene: TRBD2
j_gene: TRBJ2-5
v_gene: TRBV28
CDR3aa: CASSLPSGSTETQYF
CDR3nt: TGTGCCAGCAGTTTACCTAGCGGGAGTACAGAGACCCAGTACTTC

d_gene: .
j_gene: TRBJ2-5
v_gene: TRBV2
CDR3aa: CASTRPGAGKETQYF
CDR3nt: TGTGCCAGCACCCGGCCAGGGGCTGGGAAAGAGACCCAGTACTTC

d_gene: .
j_gene: TRBJ2-3
v_gene: TRBV9
CDR3aa: CASSVAGDTQYF
CDR3nt: TGTGCCAGCAGCGTAGCCGGAGATACGCAGTATTTT

d_gene: .
j_gene: TRBJ1-4
v_gene: TRBV4-2
CDR3aa: CASSHAPGLPPEKLFF
CDR3nt: TGTGCCAGCAGCCACGCTCCGGGTCTACCACCGGAAAAACTGTTTTTT

d_gene: .
j_gene: TRBJ1-1
v_gene: TRBV29-1
CDR3aa: CSVGSYMNTEAFF
CDR3nt: TGCAGCGTTGGGAGCTATATGAACACTGAAGCTTTCTTT

d_gene: TRBD2
j_gene: TRBJ2-1
v_gene: TRBV7-9
CDR3aa: CASRPTSVSSYNEQFF
CDR3nt: TGTGCCAGCAGGCCTACTAGCGTCAGCTCCTACAATGAGCAGTTCTTC